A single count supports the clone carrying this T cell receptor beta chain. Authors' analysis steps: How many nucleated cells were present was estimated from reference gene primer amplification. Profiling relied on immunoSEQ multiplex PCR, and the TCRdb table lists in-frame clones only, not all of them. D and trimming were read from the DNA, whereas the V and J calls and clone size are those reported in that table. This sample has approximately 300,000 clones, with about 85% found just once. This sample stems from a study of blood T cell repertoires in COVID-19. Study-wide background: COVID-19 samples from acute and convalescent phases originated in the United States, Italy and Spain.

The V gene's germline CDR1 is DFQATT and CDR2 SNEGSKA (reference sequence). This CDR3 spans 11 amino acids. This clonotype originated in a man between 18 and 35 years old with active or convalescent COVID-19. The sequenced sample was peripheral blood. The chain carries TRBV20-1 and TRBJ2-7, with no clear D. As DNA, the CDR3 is TGCACTACCGGCGGCGCCTACGAGCAGTACTTC. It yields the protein CTTGGAYEQYF.